The clone carrying this T cell receptor (beta chain) was seen more than once but under ten times. No antigen is known for it. Germline and junction disagree at one end, which may indicate a read error. RNA transcripts were the source from which TCR beta CDR3 regions were amplified. An initial RT-PCR round employing HTBI primers preceded a second-round multiplex PCR. Each CDR3 protein is one row after TCRdb ran MiXCR on the multiplex PCR reads. The profile covers hundreds of thousands of distinct CDR3 sequences, with roughly 20% appearing a single time and approximately 7% taken by the ten largest. The V gene's germline CDR1 is KGHSH and CDR2 LQKENI. The CDR3 contains 15 residues. The sample is drawn from a study of Graves' ophthalmopathy and Graves' hyperthyroidism. Notes on the study in general: A 13-signature model separated ophthalmopathy from stable hyperthyroidism, 85% to 90% sensitivity, 65% to 82% specificity.

The authors diagnosed from clinical symptoms, serum thyroxine, TRAb, thyroid ultrasound and orbital computed tomography. The sequenced material came from peripheral blood. The chain recombines TRBV18 with TRBJ2-7; the match to TRBD1 covers 9 bases. The source of this sequence is a woman aged 18-35 years with stable Graves' hyperthyroidism. Some clones in this sample may be carry-over from other donors' samples. CDR3 sequence: CDSSTWTGDPYEQYF. Here the CDR3 DNA reads TGTGACAGCTCAACCTGGACAGGGGACCCCTACGAGCAGTACTTC.